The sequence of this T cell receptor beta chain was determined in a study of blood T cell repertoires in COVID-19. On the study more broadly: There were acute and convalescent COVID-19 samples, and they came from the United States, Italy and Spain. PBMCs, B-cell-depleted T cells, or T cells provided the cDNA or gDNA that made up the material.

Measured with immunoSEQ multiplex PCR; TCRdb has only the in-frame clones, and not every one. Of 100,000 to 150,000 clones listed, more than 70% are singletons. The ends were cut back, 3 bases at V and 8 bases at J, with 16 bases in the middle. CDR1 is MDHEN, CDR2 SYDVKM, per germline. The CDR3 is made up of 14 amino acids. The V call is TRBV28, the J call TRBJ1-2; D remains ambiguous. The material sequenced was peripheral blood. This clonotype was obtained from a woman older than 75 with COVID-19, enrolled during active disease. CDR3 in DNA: TGTGCCAGCAGTTTGGAGTATCCAGTCGTGGGCTACACCTTC. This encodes CASSLEYPVVGYTF.